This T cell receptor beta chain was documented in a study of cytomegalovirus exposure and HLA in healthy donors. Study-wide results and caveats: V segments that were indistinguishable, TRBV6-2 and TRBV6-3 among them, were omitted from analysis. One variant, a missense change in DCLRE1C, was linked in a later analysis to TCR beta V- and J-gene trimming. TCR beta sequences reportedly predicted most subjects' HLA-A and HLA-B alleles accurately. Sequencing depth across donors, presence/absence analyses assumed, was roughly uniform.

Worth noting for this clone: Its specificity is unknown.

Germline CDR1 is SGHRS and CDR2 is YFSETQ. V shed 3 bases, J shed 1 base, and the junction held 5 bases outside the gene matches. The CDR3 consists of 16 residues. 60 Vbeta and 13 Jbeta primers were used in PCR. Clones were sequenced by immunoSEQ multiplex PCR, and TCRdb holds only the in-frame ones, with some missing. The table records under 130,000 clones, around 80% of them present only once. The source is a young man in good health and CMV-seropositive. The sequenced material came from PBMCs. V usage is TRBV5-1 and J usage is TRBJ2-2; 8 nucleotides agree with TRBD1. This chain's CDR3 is CASSYTGTGNTGELFF. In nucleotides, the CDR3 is TGCGCCAGCAGCTATACCGGGACAGGGAACACCGGGGAGCTGTTTTTT.